This T cell receptor (beta chain) appears in the sequencing data of a study of identical twins' blood T cells. General study findings and limits: Abundant TCRbeta CDR3s overlapped more between twins than with unrelated donors. Twins reportedly had markedly more similar V usage than unrelated donors, even among out-of-frame TCRbeta clonotypes.

Both ends of each TCR cDNA library bore sample-specific barcodes. TCRdb analysed the 5' RACE reads with MiXCR anew, one entry per CDR3 protein. The sample lists hundreds of thousands of distinct CDR3 sequences, about 28% seen once, with roughly 6.1% in the top ten. This clonotype occurred a few times. Its target is not known. Germline CDR1 is DFQATT and CDR2 is SNEGSKA (reference sequence). Trimming pared 7 bases from V and 0 bases from J, leaving 10 bases between. The CDR3 extends over 12 amino acids. The sequence was collected from a woman aged 18 to 55 in good health. Source material: PBMCs. This rearrangement joins TRBV20-1 to TRBJ2-7, with D unclear. The CDR3 loop reads CSGGVSSYEQYF. CDR3 DNA: TGCAGTGGTGGCGTATCCTCCTACGAGCAGTACTTC.